This T cell receptor (beta chain) was captured by sequencing in a study of molecular identifiers for immune sequencing clone quantification. Whole-study findings and limits: Reports indicate spiked Jurkat TCR RNA from one cell could be found among one million naive cells.

Per germline, CDR1 SGHTA and CDR2 FQGNSA. V lost 1 base and J lost 4; bases outside the gene matches: 7. The CDR3 runs 16 residues. Via MiXCR, TCRdb re-called the PCR reads, giving one row per CDR3 protein. This table holds some 320,000 distinct CDR3 sequences, around 21% found once. Researchers sorted naive CD8 T cells as cells that were CD8+CD4-CCR7+CD45RA+. This clonotype appeared many times. Its antigen is not identified. This chain joins TRBV7-2 and TRBJ2-1, with TRBD2 identical over 7 bases. Sequencing used naive CD8+ T cells from blood, with Jurkat cell RNA spiked in. The subset here: FACS-sorted CD8+CD4-CCR7+CD45RA+ naive T cells. The sequence derives from a human donor in good health. Some libraries in this study had Jurkat cell RNA spiked in. The CDR3 DNA reads TGTGCCAGCAGCTTAGATAGCGGGCTCCCTTACAATGAGCAGTTCTTC. Translated, it gives CASSLDSGLPYNEQFF. Looking up the rest from reference TRBV7-2 and TRBJ2-1 gives the full variable domain: GAGVSQSPSNKVTEKGKDVELRCDPISGHTALYWYRQSLGQGLEFLIYFQGNSAPDKSGLPSDRFSAERTGGSVSTLTIQRTQQEDSAVYLCASSLDSGLPYNEQFFGPGTRLTVL.